This paragraph reports one T cell receptor beta chain. The table came from immunoSEQ multiplex PCR; TCRdb's copy has only in-frame clones and leaves some out. The table records about 400,000 clones, about 95% of them present only once. Germline CDR1 reads ENHRY; CDR2 reads SYGVKD. The CDR3 is made up of 19 amino acids. Trimming removed 0 bases from V and 2 bases from J, with 17 bases in between. These data are taken from a study of shared T cell receptors in the human thymus. The chain is built from TRBV10-3 and TRBJ2-6, with D maybe TRBD1 (6 bases). The sample consisted of thymocytes. The sequence was obtained from a human donor. In nucleotides, the CDR3 is TGTGCCATCAGTGAGTCCCCTGGGACATTAGTCCCTGGGGCCAACGTCCTGACTTTC. This encodes CAISESPGTLVPGANVLTF.